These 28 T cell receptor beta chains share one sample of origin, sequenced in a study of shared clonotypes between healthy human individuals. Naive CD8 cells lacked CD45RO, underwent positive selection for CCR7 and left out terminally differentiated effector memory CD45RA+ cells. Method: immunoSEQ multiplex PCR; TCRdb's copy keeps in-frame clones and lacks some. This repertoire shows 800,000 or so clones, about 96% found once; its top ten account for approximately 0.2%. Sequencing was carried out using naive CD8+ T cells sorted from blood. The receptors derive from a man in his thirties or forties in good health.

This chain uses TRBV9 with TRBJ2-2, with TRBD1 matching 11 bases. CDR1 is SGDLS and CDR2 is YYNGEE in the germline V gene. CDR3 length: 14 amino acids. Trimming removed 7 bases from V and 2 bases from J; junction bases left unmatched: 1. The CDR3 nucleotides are TGTGCCAGCCGGACAGGGGGCAACACCGGGGAGCTGTTTTTT. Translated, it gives CASRTGGNTGELFF.

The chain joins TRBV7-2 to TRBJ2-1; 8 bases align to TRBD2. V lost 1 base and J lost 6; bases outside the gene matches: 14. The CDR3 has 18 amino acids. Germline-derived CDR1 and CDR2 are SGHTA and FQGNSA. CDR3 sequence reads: CASSLVFGGSGSGNEQFF. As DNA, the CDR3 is TGTGCCAGCAGCTTAGTTTTTGGGGGCAGCGGGAGCGGCAATGAGCAGTTCTTC.

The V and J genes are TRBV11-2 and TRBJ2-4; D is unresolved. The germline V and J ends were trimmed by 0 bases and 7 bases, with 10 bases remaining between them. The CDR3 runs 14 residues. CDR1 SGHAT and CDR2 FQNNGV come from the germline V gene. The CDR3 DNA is TGTGCCAGCAGCTTAGAGCCATCCGGGAACATTCAGTACTTC. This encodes CASSLEPSGNIQYF.

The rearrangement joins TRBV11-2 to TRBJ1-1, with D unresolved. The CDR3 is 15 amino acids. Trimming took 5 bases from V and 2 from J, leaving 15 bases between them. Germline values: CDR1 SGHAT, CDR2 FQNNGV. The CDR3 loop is CASSPLDGENTEAFF. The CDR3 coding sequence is TGTGCCAGCAGCCCCTTGGACGGAGAAAACACTGAAGCTTTCTTT.

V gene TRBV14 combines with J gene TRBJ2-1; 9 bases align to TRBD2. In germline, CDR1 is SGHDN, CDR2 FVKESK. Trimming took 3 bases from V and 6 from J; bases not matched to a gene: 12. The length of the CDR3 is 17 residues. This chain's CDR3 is CASSQDPGLADRNEQFF. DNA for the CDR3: TGTGCCAGCAGCCAGGACCCGGGACTAGCAGACCGCAATGAGCAGTTCTTC.

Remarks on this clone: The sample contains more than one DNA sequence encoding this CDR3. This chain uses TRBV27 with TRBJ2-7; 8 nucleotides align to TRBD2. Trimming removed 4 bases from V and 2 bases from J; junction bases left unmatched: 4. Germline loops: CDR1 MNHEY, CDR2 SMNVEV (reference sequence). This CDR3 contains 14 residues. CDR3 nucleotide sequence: TGTGCCAGCAGTTATGCGGGAGGAACCTACGAGCAGTACTTC. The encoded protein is CASSYAGGTYEQYF.

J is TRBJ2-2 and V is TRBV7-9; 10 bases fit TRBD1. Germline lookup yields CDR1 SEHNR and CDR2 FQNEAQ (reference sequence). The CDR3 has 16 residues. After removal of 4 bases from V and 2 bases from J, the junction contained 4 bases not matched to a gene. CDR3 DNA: TGTGCCAGCAGCTCCGGGACAGGGGTTAACACCGGGGAGCTGTTTTTT. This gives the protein CASSSGTGVNTGELFF.

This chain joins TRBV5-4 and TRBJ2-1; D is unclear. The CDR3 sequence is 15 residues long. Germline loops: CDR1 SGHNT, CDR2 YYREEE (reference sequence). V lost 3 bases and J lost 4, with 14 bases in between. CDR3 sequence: CASSSPQVEYNEQFF. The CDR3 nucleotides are TGTGCCAGCAGCTCCCCCCAGGTGGAATACAATGAGCAGTTCTTC.

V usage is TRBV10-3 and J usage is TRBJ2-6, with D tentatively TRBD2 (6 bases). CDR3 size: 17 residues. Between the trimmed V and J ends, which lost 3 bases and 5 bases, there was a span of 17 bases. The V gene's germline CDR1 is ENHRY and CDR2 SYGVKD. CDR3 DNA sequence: TGTGCCATCAGTGAAGGAGGGAGCACAGATTGGGCCAACGTCCTGACTTTC. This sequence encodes CAISEGGSTDWANVLTF.

The CDR3 DNA sequence: TGTGCCAGCAGCTCGGTACCACACGATACGCAGTATTTT. It specifies CASSSVPHDTQYF. This sequence joins TRBV9 and TRBJ2-3; no clear D gene. Trimming stripped 4 bases from V and 6 bases from J, with 12 bases between. The CDR3 contains 13 residues. Germline V gene lookup returns CDR1 SGDLS and CDR2 YYNGEE.

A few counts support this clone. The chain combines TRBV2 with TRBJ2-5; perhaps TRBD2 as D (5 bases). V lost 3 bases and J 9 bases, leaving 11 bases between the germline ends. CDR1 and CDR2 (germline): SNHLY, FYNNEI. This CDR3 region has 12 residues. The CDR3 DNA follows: TGTGCCAGCAGTGAGTTAGTAGCGCCCCAGTACTTC. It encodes CASSELVAPQYF.

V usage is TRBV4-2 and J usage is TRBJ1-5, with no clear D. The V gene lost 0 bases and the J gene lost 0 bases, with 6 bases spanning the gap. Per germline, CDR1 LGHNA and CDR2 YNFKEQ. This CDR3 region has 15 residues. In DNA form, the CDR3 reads TGTGCCAGCAGCCAAGAGGACCATAGCAATCAGCCCCAGCATTTT. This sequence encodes CASSQEDHSNQPQHF.

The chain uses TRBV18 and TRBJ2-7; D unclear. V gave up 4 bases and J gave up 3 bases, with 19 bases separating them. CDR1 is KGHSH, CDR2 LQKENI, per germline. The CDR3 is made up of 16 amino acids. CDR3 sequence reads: CASSRFDREDIYEQYF. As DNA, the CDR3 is TGTGCCAGCTCACGATTTGACCGCGAGGATATCTACGAGCAGTACTTC.

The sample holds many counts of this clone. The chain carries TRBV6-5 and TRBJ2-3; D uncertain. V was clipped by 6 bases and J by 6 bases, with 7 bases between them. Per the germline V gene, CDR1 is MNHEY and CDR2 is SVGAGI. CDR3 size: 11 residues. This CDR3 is CASSTWDTQYF. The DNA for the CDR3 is TGTGCCAGCAGCACGTGGGATACGCAGTATTTT.

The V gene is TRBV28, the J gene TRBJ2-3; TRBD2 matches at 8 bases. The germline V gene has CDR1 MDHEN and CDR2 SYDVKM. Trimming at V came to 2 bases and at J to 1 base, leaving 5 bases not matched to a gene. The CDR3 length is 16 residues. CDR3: CASSLVAGGGTDTQYF. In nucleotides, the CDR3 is TGTGCCAGCAGTTTAGTGGCCGGGGGGGGCACAGATACGCAGTATTTT.

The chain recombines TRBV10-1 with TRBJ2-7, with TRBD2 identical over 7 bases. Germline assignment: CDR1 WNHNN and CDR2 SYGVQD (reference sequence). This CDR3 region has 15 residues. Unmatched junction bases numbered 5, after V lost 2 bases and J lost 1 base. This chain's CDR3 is CASSEGRDYSYEQYF. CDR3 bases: TGCGCCAGCAGTGAGGGTCGGGACTATTCCTACGAGCAGTACTTC.

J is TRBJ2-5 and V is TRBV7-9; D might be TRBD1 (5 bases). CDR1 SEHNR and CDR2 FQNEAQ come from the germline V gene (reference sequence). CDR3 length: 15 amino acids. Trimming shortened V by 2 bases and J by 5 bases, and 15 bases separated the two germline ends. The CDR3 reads CASSLRGSLGETQYF. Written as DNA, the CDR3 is TGTGCCAGCAGCTTAAGGGGATCGTTAGGGGAGACCCAGTACTTC.

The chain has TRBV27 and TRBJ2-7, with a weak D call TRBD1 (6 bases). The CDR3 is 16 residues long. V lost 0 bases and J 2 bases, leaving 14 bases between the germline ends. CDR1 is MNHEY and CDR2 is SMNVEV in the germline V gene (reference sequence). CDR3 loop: CASSLSTPGQTYEQYF. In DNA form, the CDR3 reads TGTGCCAGCAGTTTATCGACCCCGGGACAAACCTACGAGCAGTACTTC.

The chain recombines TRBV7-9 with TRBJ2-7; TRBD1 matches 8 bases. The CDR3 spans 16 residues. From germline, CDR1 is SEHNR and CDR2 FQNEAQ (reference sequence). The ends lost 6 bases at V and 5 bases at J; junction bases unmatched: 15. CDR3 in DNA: TGTGCCAGCAGACCCCTTGGACAGGGAGTAAAGGACGAGCAGTACTTC. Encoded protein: CASRPLGQGVKDEQYF.

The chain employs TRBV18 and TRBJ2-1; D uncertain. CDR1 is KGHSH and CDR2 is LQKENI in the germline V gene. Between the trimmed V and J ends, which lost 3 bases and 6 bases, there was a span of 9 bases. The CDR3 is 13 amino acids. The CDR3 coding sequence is TGTGCCAGCTCACCCATCTTTATCAATGAGCAGTTCTTC. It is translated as CASSPIFINEQFF.

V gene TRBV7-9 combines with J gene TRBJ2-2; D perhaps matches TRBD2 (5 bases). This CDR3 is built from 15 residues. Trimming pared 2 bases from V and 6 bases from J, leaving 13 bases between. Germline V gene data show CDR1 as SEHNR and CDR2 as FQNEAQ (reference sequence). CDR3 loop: CASSLRGLHPGELFF. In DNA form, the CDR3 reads TGTGCCAGCAGCTTACGGGGTCTCCACCCCGGGGAGCTGTTTTTT.

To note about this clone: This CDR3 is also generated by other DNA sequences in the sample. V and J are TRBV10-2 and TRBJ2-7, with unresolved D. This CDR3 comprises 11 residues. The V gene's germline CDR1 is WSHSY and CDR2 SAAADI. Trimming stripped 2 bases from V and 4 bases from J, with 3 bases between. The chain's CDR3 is CASSEGYEQYF. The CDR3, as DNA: TGCGCCAGCAGTGAGGGGTACGAGCAGTACTTC.

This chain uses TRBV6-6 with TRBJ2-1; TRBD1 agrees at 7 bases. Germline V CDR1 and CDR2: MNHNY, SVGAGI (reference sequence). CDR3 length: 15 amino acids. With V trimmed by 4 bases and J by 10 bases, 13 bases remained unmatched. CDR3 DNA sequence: TGTGCCAGCAGTTTACAGGGGTCCACTCTTAGGGAGCAGTTCTTC. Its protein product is CASSLQGSTLREQFF.

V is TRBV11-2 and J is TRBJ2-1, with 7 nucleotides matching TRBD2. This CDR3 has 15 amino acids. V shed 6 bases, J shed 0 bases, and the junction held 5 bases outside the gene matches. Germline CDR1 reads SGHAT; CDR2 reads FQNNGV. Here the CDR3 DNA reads TGTGCCAGCAGACAAATAGCGGGCTCCTACAATGAGCAGTTCTTC. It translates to CASRQIAGSYNEQFF. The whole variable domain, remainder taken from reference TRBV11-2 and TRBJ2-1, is EAGVAQSPRYKIIEKRQSVAFWCNPISGHATLYWYQQILGQGPKLLIQFQNNGVVDDSQLPKDRFSAERLKGVDSTLKIQPAKLEDSAVYLCASRQIAGSYNEQFFGPGTRLTVL.

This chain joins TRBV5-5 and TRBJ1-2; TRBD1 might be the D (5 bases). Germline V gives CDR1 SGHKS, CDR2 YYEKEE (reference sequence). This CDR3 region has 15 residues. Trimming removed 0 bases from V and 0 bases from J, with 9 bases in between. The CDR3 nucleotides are TGTGCCAGCAGCTTGGGGGTGACAGCTAACTATGGCTACACCTTC. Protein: CASSLGVTANYGYTF.

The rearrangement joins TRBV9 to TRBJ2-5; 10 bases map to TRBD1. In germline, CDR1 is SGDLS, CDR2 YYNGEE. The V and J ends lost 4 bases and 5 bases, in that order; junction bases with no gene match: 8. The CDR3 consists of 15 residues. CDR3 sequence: CASSPRQGAGETQYF. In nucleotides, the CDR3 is TGTGCCAGCAGCCCAAGACAGGGGGCAGGGGAGACCCAGTACTTC.

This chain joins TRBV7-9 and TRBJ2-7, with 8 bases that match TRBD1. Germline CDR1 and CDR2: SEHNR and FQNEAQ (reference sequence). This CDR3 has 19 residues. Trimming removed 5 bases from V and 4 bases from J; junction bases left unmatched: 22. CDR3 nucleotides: TGTGCCAGCAGCCTATCGACCTTGGGGAATACAGGGGGACCGTACGAGCAGTACTTC. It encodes CASSLSTLGNTGGPYEQYF.

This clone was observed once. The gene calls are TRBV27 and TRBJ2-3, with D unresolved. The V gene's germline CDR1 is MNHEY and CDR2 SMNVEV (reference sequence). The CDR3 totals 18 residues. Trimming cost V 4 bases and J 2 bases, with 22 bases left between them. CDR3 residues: CASSSLVFHPTPTDTQYF. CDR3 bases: TGTGCCAGCAGTTCACTTGTCTTCCACCCTACCCCCACAGATACGCAGTATTTT.